This T cell receptor beta chain was profiled in a study of blood T cell repertoires in COVID-19. TCRdb keeps only in-frame clones here, not all; method: immunoSEQ multiplex PCR. The data show some 300,000 clones, nearly 90% seen once. J lost 6 bases, V lost 5 bases, and 15 bases had no gene match. Germline values: CDR1 SEHNR, CDR2 FQNEAQ (reference sequence). The CDR3 has 16 amino acids. The V gene is TRBV7-9, the J gene TRBJ2-7; 8 bases align to TRBD2. The sample comprised PBMCs or T cells enriched from blood (not recorded which). This TCR was sampled from a young woman who had recovered from COVID-19. The CDR3 sequence: CASSTPKEREISEQYF. The CDR3 region has the DNA TGTGCCAGCAGCACCCCCAAGGAGCGGGAGATAAGCGAGCAGTACTTC.